This paragraph covers one T cell receptor (beta chain) sequence. Its specificity is unknown. These data belong to a study of CD8 T cells in ankylosing spondylitis. Findings and limits, study-wide: It was reported that disease-linked clones were significantly enriched in matched ankylosing spondylitis synovial fluid.

TCRdb passed the 5' RACE reads through MiXCR, listing each CDR3 protein once. In the table there are roughly 160,000 distinct CDR3 sequences, 9.5% to 13% of which are singletons. Germline V gene data show CDR1 as SGHRS and CDR2 as YFSETQ. Trimming removed 5 bases at V and 5 bases at J, with 16 bases between. This CDR3 contains 14 residues. The material sequenced was blood, either unsorted or a sorted T cell fraction (not recorded which). This chain connects TRBV5-1 to TRBJ2-5; D uncertain. The clonotype was recovered from a male donor with ankylosing spondylitis or in good health (not recorded which). CDR3 sequence reads: CASSIPGRPETQYF. DNA for the CDR3: TGCGCCAGCAGTATTCCGGGCCGCCCGGAGACCCAGTACTTC.